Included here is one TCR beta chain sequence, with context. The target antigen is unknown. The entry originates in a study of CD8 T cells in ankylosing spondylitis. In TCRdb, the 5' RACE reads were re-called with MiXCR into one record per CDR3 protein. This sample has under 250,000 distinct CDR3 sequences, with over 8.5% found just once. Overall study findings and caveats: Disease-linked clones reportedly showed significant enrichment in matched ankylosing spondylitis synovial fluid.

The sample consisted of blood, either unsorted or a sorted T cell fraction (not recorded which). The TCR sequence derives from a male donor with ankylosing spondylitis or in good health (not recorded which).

The CDR3 protein is CASSQSEQYF. The CDR3 DNA reads as TGTGCCAGTAGTCAGAGCGAGCAGTACTTC. The chain carries TRBV2 and TRBJ2-7; D not resolved. The CDR3 is made up of 10 amino acids. Trimming took off 9 bases at V and 6 bases at J, with 9 bases between the two ends. Germline CDR1 and CDR2: SNHLY and FYNNEI.